The 20 T cell receptor beta chains reported below all come from one sample, sequenced in a study of blood T cell repertoires in COVID-19 (TCRdb year 2020). The library was generated by the immunoSEQ multiplex PCR assay. TCRdb retrieved this table from immuneACCESS and kept in-frame rearrangements only. Not all clones are present; in checked studies, unresolved V genes account for under half, and no reason is known for the remainder. For this sample there are about 120,000 clones; 75% to 85% appear just once. Roughly 10% of the sample goes to the ten largest clones. Sequenced material: peripheral blood. Every receptor here comes from a human donor in a cohort sampled during active COVID-19.

This rearrangement joins TRBV7-8 to TRBJ1-4; D is uncertain. V gave up 3 bases and J gave up 6 bases, with 11 bases separating them. Germline CDR1 SGHVS, CDR2 FQNEAQ. This CDR3 is 14 amino acids long. CDR3 bases: TGTGCCAGCAGCTTCGTCGGGGATTATGAAAAACTGTTTTTT. Amino acid sequence: CASSFVGDYEKLFF.

The chain has TRBV18 and TRBJ1-1; D gene ambiguous. CDR1 is KGHSH, CDR2 LQKENI, per germline. V lost 3 bases, J lost 0 bases, and 14 bases lay in between. The CDR3 extends over 16 amino acids. CDR3 sequence reads: CASSPLGESLNTEAFF. The CDR3, as DNA: TGTGCCAGCTCACCCCTCGGGGAGAGCTTGAACACTGAAGCTTTCTTT.

The rearrangement uses TRBV4-3 and TRBJ2-7, with D possibly matching TRBD1 (5 bases). The CDR3 is made up of 13 amino acids. The germline V gene has CDR1 LGHNA and CDR2 YSLEER. Trimming took off 4 bases at V and 7 bases at J, with 14 bases between the two ends. The CDR3 sequence: CASSPNVRTEQYF. CDR3 DNA sequence: TGCGCCAGCAGCCCAAATGTCCGGACAGAGCAGTACTTC.

This clone was seen a few times. The chain uses TRBV30 and TRBJ1-1; D remains ambiguous. This CDR3 region has 13 residues. The V end lost 3 bases, the J end lost 5 bases, and 13 bases lay between the germline ends. Germline lookup yields CDR1 GTSNPN and CDR2 SVGIG (reference sequence). CDR3 DNA sequence: TGTGCCTGGAGGTCGGAGGGAAGGACTGAAGCTTTCTTT. Translated, it gives CAWRSEGRTEAFF.

The genes are TRBV28 and TRBJ1-2, with TRBD1 identical over 8 bases. The CDR3 runs 13 residues. V was clipped by 5 bases and J by 7 bases; unmatched bases: 6. Germline V gene data show CDR1 as MDHEN and CDR2 as SYDVKM. CDR3 protein: CASSADRALGYTF. CDR3 in DNA: TGTGCCAGCAGTGCGGACAGGGCGCTTGGCTACACCTTC.

The chain couples TRBV25-1 to TRBJ2-7; 8 bases line up with TRBD1. Germline V gene data show CDR1 as MGHDK and CDR2 as SYGVNS. CDR3 size: 14 residues. V dropped 6 bases and J dropped 5; count of bases not matched to a gene: 9. The CDR3 here is CASRKGQGSDEQYF. The CDR3 DNA reads as TGTGCCAGCAGAAAAGGACAGGGCTCGGACGAGCAGTACTTC.

The rearrangement joins TRBV5-7 to TRBJ2-7, with 13 bases that match TRBD2. TRBV5-7 has ORF status, its function being uncertain. The CDR3 loop spans 17 amino acids. The trim removed 2 bases at V and 8 bases at J, leaving 13 bases unmatched. Here the CDR3 DNA reads TGTGCCAGCAGCTTAGGGGGACTAGCGGGACTCCTTGGTAAGCAGTACTTC. Residues: CASSLGGLAGLLGKQYF.

V and J are TRBV6-6 and TRBJ1-4; no clear D. The CDR3 runs to 14 residues. Germline V gene lookup returns CDR1 MNHNY and CDR2 SVGAGI (reference sequence). Trimming took 4 bases from V and 5 from J, leaving 11 bases between them. CDR3 coding DNA: TGTGCCAGCAGTTTAAAAGAGGCGAATGAAAAACTGTTTTTT. Its protein is CASSLKEANEKLFF.

There are a few counts of this clone. This chain links TRBV29-1 with TRBJ2-7; TRBD1 aligns across 7 bases. Trimming at V came to 4 bases and at J to 7 bases, leaving 7 bases not matched to a gene. The germline V gene has CDR1 SQVTM and CDR2 ANQGSEA. The CDR3 totals 12 residues. In DNA form, the CDR3 reads TGCAGCGTTGTGGAAGGGGGCAGAGAGCAGTACTTC. Translating it yields CSVVEGGREQYF.

The chain uses TRBV6-5 and TRBJ1-2; 10 positions agree with TRBD1. In germline, CDR1 is MNHEY, CDR2 SVGAGI. The CDR3 length is 14 residues. The trim removed 2 bases at V and 10 bases at J, leaving 7 bases unmatched. The CDR3 nucleotides read TGTGCCAGCAGTTACACGGGACAGGGGAGTTTCTACACCTTC. It encodes CASSYTGQGSFYTF.

As to this clone: A read error may produce the germline difference seen at one junction end. J is TRBJ2-7 and V is TRBV7-2; TRBD1 matches 12 bases. The CDR3 sequence is 16 residues long. Looked up from germline, CDR1 is SGHTA and CDR2 is FQGNSA. CDR3 loop: CASNLQGTGGFHEQYF. In DNA, the CDR3 is TGTGCCAGCAACTTACAAGGGACAGGGGGCTTCCACGAGCAGTACTTC.

The chain carries TRBV27 and TRBJ2-7; D may be TRBD1 (5 bases). This CDR3 has 14 residues. Germline V CDR1 and CDR2: MNHEY, SMNVEV (reference sequence). V lost 6 bases, J lost 1 base, and 13 bases lay in between. CDR3: CASSLSGASYEQYF. DNA for the CDR3: TGTGCCAGCAGCCTTAGTGGGGCTTCCTACGAGCAGTACTTC.

The chain joins TRBV6-5 to TRBJ1-1, with a weak D call TRBD1 (6 bases). The CDR3 sequence is 15 residues long. V dropped 0 bases and J dropped 10 bases, with 18 bases sitting between them. The germline V gene has CDR1 MNHEY and CDR2 SVGAGI. The DNA of the CDR3 is TGTGCCAGCAGTTACTCCCCCGTAGGGGGAGTGCGAGCTTTCTTT. It translates to CASSYSPVGGVRAFF.

The V call is TRBV7-9, the J call TRBJ2-2; D is possibly TRBD2 (6 bases). Per the germline V gene, CDR1 is SEHNR and CDR2 is FQNEAQ (reference sequence). The CDR3 has 16 residues. V lost 8 bases to trimming and J lost 1 base, with 17 bases between them. The CDR3 DNA is TGTGCCAGCTCTCCTCTTCGGGGGTTGAACACCGGGGAGCTGTTTTTT. It is translated as CASSPLRGLNTGELFF.

The V gene is TRBV2, the J gene TRBJ1-2; D gene ambiguous. Trimming took off 2 bases at V and 8 bases at J, with 9 bases between the two ends. The CDR3 extends over 12 amino acids. Germline-derived CDR1 and CDR2 are SNHLY and FYNNEI. DNA for the CDR3: TGTGCCAGCAGTGAATTGAGTTTGGGCTACACCTTC. Its translation is CASSELSLGYTF.

The J gene is TRBJ1-1, the V gene TRBV29-1; D gene uncertain. This CDR3 has 14 residues. CDR1 SQVTM and CDR2 ANQGSEA come from the germline V gene. V was trimmed by 4 bases and J by 2 bases, leaving 14 bases between them. CDR3 nucleotide sequence: TGCAGCGTTGTGGTAGGACTACCTAACACTGAAGCTTTCTTT. Translation gives CSVVVGLPNTEAFF.

The chain carries TRBV30 and TRBJ1-2; D is perhaps TRBD1 (5 bases). The CDR3 has 14 amino acids. The V and J ends lost 0 bases and 8 bases respectively, with 16 bases between them. Germline CDR1 GTSNPN, CDR2 SVGIG (reference sequence). CDR3 loop: CAWSVHNRRGGYTF. CDR3 DNA: TGTGCCTGGAGTGTACATAACAGGCGCGGCGGCTACACCTTC.

The chain couples TRBV28 to TRBJ1-4; D unresolved. Trimming stripped 11 bases from V and 0 bases from J, with 10 bases between. CDR1 is MDHEN, CDR2 SYDVKM, per germline. The CDR3 consists of 13 residues. The CDR3 DNA sequence: TGTGCCGCGAGCCTTGCAACTAATGAAAAACTGTTTTTT. Its translation is CAASLATNEKLFF.

The genes are TRBV9 and TRBJ2-3, with 12 bases aligning to TRBD2. V was pared by 0 bases and J by 6 bases, with 8 bases of the junction left unmatched. CDR1 and CDR2 from the germline V gene are SGDLS and YYNGEE. This CDR3 contains 17 residues. DNA for the CDR3: TGTGCCAGCAGCGTAGGAGCTAGCGGGGGGGCCGTGGATACGCAGTATTTT. Translated: CASSVGASGGAVDTQYF.

The V gene is TRBV9, the J gene TRBJ1-2, with TRBD1 identical over 9 bases. The V segment lost 3 bases and the J segment 5 bases; nucleotides outside the gene matches: 2. Germline V gene data show CDR1 as SGDLS and CDR2 as YYNGEE. There are 13 residues in the CDR3. As DNA, the CDR3 is TGTGCCAGCAGCGCCGGGACAGGGTATGGCTACACCTTC. Translation: CASSAGTGYGYTF.